The entry that follows covers one TCR beta chain sequence. Assay: immunoSEQ multiplex PCR; the TCRdb copy retains only in-frame clones and omits some. Found here are some 80,000 clones, roughly nine tenths of them singletons; the top ten hold roughly 2.5%. This entry is derived from a study of T cell changes during pregnancy in multiple sclerosis. Germline CDR1 LGHNA, CDR2 YSLEER. The CDR3 spans 14 residues. Deletions cut 3 bases from V and 9 bases from J, with 15 bases between. V usage is TRBV4-3 and J usage is TRBJ2-1, with D perhaps matching TRBD1 (5 bases). This TCR was recovered from a female donor with multiple sclerosis, enrolled in a pregnancy study. Sequenced here: peripheral blood, sampled before pregnancy. The CDR3 spells CASSQNAGSGEQFF. Written as DNA, the CDR3 is TGCGCCAGCAGCCAGAACGCAGGGTCTGGTGAGCAGTTCTTC.